This is a list of T cell receptor beta chains from one sample in a study of HIV-infected patients and healthy controls. MiXCR, applied by TCRdb to the 5' RACE reads, yields one record per CDR3 protein. Here the sample spans tens of thousands of distinct CDR3 sequences, less than 20% being singletons. The material sequenced was CD4+ T cells from blood. The source is a human donor in good health. The CDR3 runs from the conserved cysteine through the conserved F or W. Each record gives: J gene, D gene, clone size, V gene, CDR3 DNA, CDR3 protein. A D gene is named only where the DNA matches it firmly. Clone size is given for some rows only: seen once, a few or many times, or a class if the clone is expanded.

>TRBJ2-7|.|.|TRBV18
TGTGCCAGCTCACCAATGGACGGCGAGCAGTACTTC
CASSPMDGEQYF
>TRBJ1-1|TRBD1|.|TRBV29-1
TGCAGCGTTGAAAGGAGGGGACAGACGAACACTGAAGCTTTCTTT
CSVERRGQTNTEAFF
>TRBJ2-1|.|.|TRBV6-2/TRBV6-3
TGTGCCAGCAAGGGGTCCGTAATAAACAATGAGCAGTTCTTC
CASKGSVINNEQFF
>TRBJ2-7|.|.|TRBV7-2
TGTGCCAGCAGCCCCACTACCCTCGTCTCCTACGAGCAGTACTTC
CASSPTTLVSYEQYF
>TRBJ2-1|TRBD1|many|TRBV20-1
TGCAGTGCTAGACAGGGGGCCTTTGGCTACAATGAGCAGTTCTTC
CSARQGAFGYNEQFF
>TRBJ2-3|TRBD2|few|TRBV29-1
TGCAGCGTTCAAGCGGGGGCGGCAGATACGCAGTATTTT
CSVQAGAADTQYF
>TRBJ2-7|.|few|TRBV20-1
TGCAGTGCTAGACCCGACAGATACGAGCAGTACTTC
CSARPDRYEQYF
>TRBJ2-5|.|many|TRBV24-1
TGTGCCACCAGTGGCCTTCCATTACAAGAGACCCAGTACTTC
CATSGLPLQETQYF
>TRBJ2-3|.|few|TRBV29-1
TGCAGCGTCTCCTGGGACGTTGGGGCAGATACGCAGTATTTT
CSVSWDVGADTQYF
>TRBJ2-7|.|many|TRBV20-1
TGCAGTGCTGTAACACAAAGCTCCTACGAGCAGTACTTC
CSAVTQSSYEQYF
>TRBJ2-1|TRBD2|many|TRBV19
TGTGCCACCACAAGGACTAGCGGGGATGAGCAGTTCTTC
CATTRTSGDEQFF
>TRBJ1-6|.|few|TRBV12-3/TRBV12-4
TGTGCCAGCAGTTTCAAGCAGGGGTTAAATTCACCCCTCCACTTT
CASSFKQGLNSPLHF
>TRBJ2-1|TRBD2|few|TRBV19
TGTGCCAGTAGGCCACTAAGCGGGAGGATTAATGAGCAGTTCTTC
CASRPLSGRINEQFF
>TRBJ2-7|TRBD1|.|TRBV28
TGTGCCAGCCTGGACAGGTTATCGATCGAGCAGTACTTC
CASLDRLSIEQYF
>TRBJ2-4|.|few|TRBV18
TGTGCCAGCTCACCGGAGGGGCCTCCAAACATTCAGTACTTC
CASSPEGPPNIQYF
>TRBJ2-7|.|.|TRBV11-3
TGTGCCAGCACTCCCGGAGGGTGGGAGATTGGCGAGCAGTACTTC
CASTPGGWEIGEQYF
>TRBJ2-2|.|.|TRBV5-5
TGTGCCAGCAGCCCGGCGGCTCCTCACACCGGGGAGCTGTTTTTT
CASSPAAPHTGELFF
>TRBJ1-3|.|few|TRBV7-2
TGTGCCAGCAGCTTGCAGGTCCCCTCTGGAAACACCATATATTTT
CASSLQVPSGNTIYF
>TRBJ2-3|.|.|TRBV27
TGTGCCAGCAGTTTATCGGGTCTCTCCACCTCCACAGATACGCAGTATTTT
CASSLSGLSTSTDTQYF
>TRBJ1-4|TRBD1|.|TRBV29-1
TGCAGCGTTGTCGACAGGGTGGACGAAAAACTGTTTTTT
CSVVDRVDEKLFF
>TRBJ1-4|.|.|TRBV4-1
TGCGCCAGCAGCCAAGATGTCACCCCAACTAATGAAAAACTGTTTTTT
CASSQDVTPTNEKLFF
>TRBJ2-2|.|few|TRBV28
TGTGCCAGCTACCACCAGGACACCGGGGAGCTGTTTTTT
CASYHQDTGELFF
>TRBJ1-3|.|.|TRBV27
TGTGCCAGCAGTTTCAGGGGTGCCGGAAACACCATATATTTT
CASSFRGAGNTIYF
>TRBJ1-2|.|.|TRBV5-5
TGTGCCAGCATCAAGGAGGCGGGGGGCGCTTCCTATGGCTACACCTTC
CASIKEAGGASYGYTF
>TRBJ2-5|.|.|TRBV7-6
TGTGCCAGCAGCTTTAAACTAGCAGGCTGGGGAGAGACCCAGTACTTC
CASSFKLAGWGETQYF
>TRBJ2-3|.|few|TRBV12-5
TGTGCTAGTGGTCGGGGTGCAGATACGCAGTATTTT
CASGRGADTQYF
>TRBJ2-3|TRBD1|few|TRBV6-1
TGTGCCAGCAGTTTGACAGGGCAAGGGACAGATACGCAGTATTTT
CASSLTGQGTDTQYF
>TRBJ1-2|.|few|TRBV7-2
TGTGCCAGCAGCAGAACCGGGACTCCACCCGACGGCTACACCTTC
CASSRTGTPPDGYTF
>TRBJ2-3|.|few|TRBV12-2
TGTGCAAGTCCCCATATTGGGGATACGCAGTATTTT
CASPHIGDTQYF
>TRBJ2-1|TRBD2|few|TRBV7-2
TGTGCCAGCAGCTTAATGCGGGAGGGCCGGCAGTTCTTC
CASSLMREGRQFF
>TRBJ1-5|.|few|TRBV12-3/TRBV12-4
TGTGCCAGCAGTTCTGCGCTTTTTAGGAATCAGCCCCAGCATTTT
CASSSALFRNQPQHF
>TRBJ2-2|.|.|TRBV7-2
TGTGCCAGCAGCTTTGTTACCGGCGCGAACACCGGGGAGCTGTTTTTT
CASSFVTGANTGELFF
>TRBJ1-2|TRBD1|.|TRBV4-3
TGCGCCAGCAGCCAAGATCTTCAGGGGGTCAAAGCTAACTATGGCTACACCTTC
CASSQDLQGVKANYGYTF
>TRBJ2-1|.|.|TRBV4-2
TGTGCCAGCAGTCCCACGGGGCAATGGGGGTCCAATGAGCAGTTCTTC
CASSPTGQWGSNEQFF
>TRBJ2-7|TRBD1|few|TRBV6-5
TGTGCCAGCAGTTACGGGACAGGGTTGTACGAGCAGTACTTC
CASSYGTGLYEQYF
>TRBJ1-1|TRBD1|many|TRBV12-3/TRBV12-4
TGTGCCAGCAGTTTCAAATCTGAGACAGGGGAACCTTTCTTT
CASSFKSETGEPFF
>TRBJ1-1|.|few|TRBV30
TGTGCCTGGAGTGTAGACAGGTTGAACACTGAAGCTTTCTTT
CAWSVDRLNTEAFF
>TRBJ2-2|.|.|TRBV10-3
TGTGCCATCAGTGAGTCGGAAGGCGGGGAGCTGTTTTTT
CAISESEGGELFF
>TRBJ2-7|TRBD1|.|TRBV5-1
TGCGCCAGCAGCCCGACGGGACAGGGCCCCTACGAGCAGTACTTC
CASSPTGQGPYEQYF
>TRBJ2-3|.|.|TRBV7-8
TGTGCCAGCAGCTTATGGCGCGCAGATACGCAGTATTTT
CASSLWRADTQYF
>TRBJ2-7|.|many|TRBV12-3/TRBV12-4
TGTGCCAGCACCCCGACTAGTCCCAGCGAGCAGTACTTC
CASTPTSPSEQYF
>TRBJ2-3|.|many|TRBV25-1
TGTGCCAGCCTCCCGGACGTCACAGATACGCAGTATTTT
CASLPDVTDTQYF
>TRBJ2-3|.|.|TRBV19
TGTGCCAGTAGTATTCTGGGGCGCTTTCTCGAGACATCAGATACGCAGTATTTT
CASSILGRFLETSDTQYF
>TRBJ1-5|.|once|TRBV2
TGTGCCAGCAGTGAAGAGACCTCGCTGCCCCAGCATTTT
CASSEETSLPQHF
>TRBJ2-1|TRBD2|.|TRBV28
TGTGCCAGCAGCCTACTAGCGGGAAGCTCCTACAATGAGCAGTTCTTC
CASSLLAGSSYNEQFF
>TRBJ2-3|.|.|TRBV6-2/TRBV6-3
TGTGCCAGCAGGGGCCCCGGGAGTAGCACAGATACGCAGTATTTT
CASRGPGSSTDTQYF
>TRBJ2-7|TRBD2|few|TRBV7-8
TGTGCCAGCACTCCCCGGGAGGGGTCCTACGAGCAGTACTTC
CASTPREGSYEQYF
>TRBJ1-1|.|few|TRBV12-3/TRBV12-4
TGTGCCAGCAGAAAAGGGCTGAACACTGAAGCTTTCTTT
CASRKGLNTEAFF
>TRBJ2-1|.|few|TRBV19
TGTGCCAGTAGCCAGACAGGTCGCTCCTACAATGAGCAGTTCTTC
CASSQTGRSYNEQFF
>TRBJ1-2|TRBD1|.|TRBV5-4
TGTGCCAGCAGCCCTCCTACACAGGGGCGATACCCGAACTATGGCTACACCTTC
CASSPPTQGRYPNYGYTF
>TRBJ1-3|.|.|TRBV4-1
TGCGCCAGCAGCCAAGAAAGAGCAGGAACGGACTCTGGAAACACCATATATTTT
CASSQERAGTDSGNTIYF
>TRBJ2-1|TRBD1|.|TRBV7-9
TGTGCCAGCAGCTTAGCACACCGGGACAGGGGCAACAATGAGCAGTTCTTC
CASSLAHRDRGNNEQFF
>TRBJ2-5|TRBD2|.|TRBV6-5
TGTGCCAGCAGGCTCCGGGAGGACCAGCGAATAGAGACCCAGTACTTC
CASRLREDQRIETQYF
>TRBJ1-1|.|.|TRBV18
TGTGCCAGCTCACCACCTGATACCTTGAACACTGAAGCTTTCTTT
CASSPPDTLNTEAFF
>TRBJ1-4|TRBD1|few|TRBV3-1
TGTGCCAGCAGCCACCCGGACAGGGATGAAAAACTGTTTTTT
CASSHPDRDEKLFF
>TRBJ1-5|.|.|TRBV18
TGTGCCAGCTCACCGGGGGTTAGTCAGCCCCAGCATTTT
CASSPGVSQPQHF
>TRBJ2-5|.|many|TRBV5-1
TGCGCCAGCAGCTTGGAAGAGACCCAGTACTTC
CASSLEETQYF